The clone carrying this T cell receptor (beta chain) was seen only a few times. What it binds is unknown. These data originate in a study of CD8+ T cells in alopecia areata. In the study overall: Severity in treated patients was scored by percentage of scalp area affected.

The study's findings and limits: Scalp sequencing also captures normal skin's resident alphabeta T cells. In blood and scalp, many expanded lesional clones persisted during tofacitinib. Lesional tissue from the scalp (especially in alopecia totalis/universalis) showed higher clonality than normal scalp.

V lost 6 bases and J lost 6, with 17 bases in between. The germline CDR1 and CDR2 sequences are MNHEY and SMNVEV (reference sequence). The CDR3 loop spans 14 amino acids. cDNA serving as the sequencing template came from extracted, reverse transcribed RNA. Assay: immunoSEQ multiplex PCR; the TCRdb copy retains only in-frame clones and omits some. The profile covers 100,000 to 150,000 clones, with around 60% appearing a single time and around 6% taken by the ten largest. Noted treatment: oral pan-JAK inhibitor, 5-10 mg twice daily. This chain links TRBV27 with TRBJ2-5; D is perhaps TRBD1 (6 bases). Sequenced here: CD4+ T cells sorted from blood, sampled at week 4, from a patient treated with tofacitinib. This sequence originates from a human donor with alopecia areata. CDR3 nucleotides: TGTGCCAGCAGGCCAACACAGGGTAGAAAGACCCAGTACTTC. Residues: CASRPTQGRKTQYF.